This passage covers 28 T cell receptor beta chains from one sample sequenced in a study of regulatory T cells in long-lasting Graves disease. Combining iRepertoire HTBI primers with Arm-PCR of CDR3 regions, the authors built TCR beta libraries. TCRdb called the multiplex PCR reads again in MiXCR, with one record for every CDR3 protein. Of around 400,000 distinct CDR3 sequences in the sample, 12% were seen once. Indicated time point: newly diagnosed GD, antithyroid drugs for less than 3 months. Following extraction of RNA from PBMCs, that RNA was used to make the TCR library. The same sample was also used in a study of T cells in Graves' hyperthyroidism and ophthalmopathy.

The sample here was peripheral blood mononuclear cells (PBMCs), taken at new diagnosis, from a patient treated with antithyroid drugs. The receptor source for this set is a woman younger than 35 with Graves disease.

There are many counts of this clonotype. The V gene is TRBV28, the J gene TRBJ1-2; D not certain. The V end was cut by 1 base, the J end by 1 base, with 1 base between. The CDR3 runs to 12 residues. Germline-derived CDR1 and CDR2 are MDHEN and SYDVKM. This CDR3 is CASSLYNYGYTF. The DNA of the CDR3 is TGTGCCAGCAGTTTATATAACTATGGCTACACCTTC.

Ten or more counts support this clonotype. The chain joins TRBV12-5 to TRBJ1-2; D not resolved. This CDR3 has 12 residues. CDR1 LGHNT and CDR2 FRNRAP come from the germline V gene. The CDR3 bases are TGTGCCAGCGGGTCGGGGAACTATGGCTACACCTTC. Translated: CASGSGNYGYTF. The full variable domain, completed using reference TRBV12-5 and TRBJ1-2, is DARVTQTPRHKVTEMGQEVTMRCQPILGHNTVFWYRQTMMQGLELLAYFRNRAPLDDSGMPKDRFSAEMPDATLATLKIQPSEPRDSAVYFCASGSGNYGYTFGSGTRLTVV.

The chain is built from TRBV6-2 or TRBV6-3 and TRBJ1-6; D is ambiguous. The CDR3 contains 17 residues. Trimming removed 5 bases from V and 0 bases from J, with 14 bases in between. CDR1 and CDR2 (germline): MNHEY, SVGEGT. The CDR3 region is CASSRRPASSYNSPLHF. CDR3 bases: TGTGCCAGCAGTCGAAGACCGGCGAGCTCCTATAATTCACCCCTCCACTTT.

The V gene is TRBV7-9, the J gene TRBJ2-7, with 8 bases identical to TRBD2. CDR1 is SEHNR, CDR2 FQNEAQ, per germline (reference sequence). This CDR3 is built from 14 residues. After removal of 5 bases from V and 3 bases from J, the junction contained 6 bases not matched to a gene. DNA of the CDR3: TGTGCCAGCAGCAAAGCGGGAGCCAACTACGAGCAGTACTTC. Translating it yields CASSKAGANYEQYF. The full variable domain, rest sourced from reference TRBV7-9 and TRBJ2-7, is DTGVSQNPRHKITKRGQNVTFRCDPISEHNRLYWYRQTLGQGPEFLTYFQNEAQLEKSRLLSDRFSAERPKGSFSTLEIQRTEQGDSAMYLCASSKAGANYEQYFGPGTRLTVT.

This clonotype was picked up a small number of times. This chain connects TRBV20-1 to TRBJ2-5, with TRBD2 matching 11 bases. Trimming removed 0 bases from V and 5 bases from J; junction bases left unmatched: 8. The CDR3 sequence is 16 residues long. Looked up from germline, CDR1 is DFQATT and CDR2 is SNEGSKA (reference sequence). The CDR3 is CSARDSGRAWGETQYF. The CDR3 DNA reads as TGCAGTGCTAGAGATAGCGGGAGGGCCTGGGGGGAGACCCAGTACTTC.

At least ten counts were recorded for this clonotype. This chain uses TRBV2 with TRBJ2-7, with TRBD1 as a possible D gene (6 bases). V was cut by 2 bases and J by 2 bases, with 10 bases left in between. There are 14 residues in the CDR3. CDR1 is SNHLY and CDR2 is FYNNEI in the germline V gene. This chain's CDR3 is CASSEYRVTYEQYV. The CDR3 nucleotides read TGTGCCAGCAGTGAATACAGGGTCACCTACGAGCAGTACGTC.

This clonotype was picked up many times. This chain links TRBV6-1 with TRBJ2-6, with D perhaps TRBD2 (6 bases). Trimming cost V 6 bases and J 3 bases, with 27 bases left between them. Germline lookup yields CDR1 MNHNS and CDR2 SASEGT. This CDR3 is built from 20 residues. This CDR3 reads CASSPGRWGPNFGGANVLTF. CDR3 bases: TGTGCCAGCAGCCCGGGGAGGTGGGGACCGAATTTTGGTGGGGCCAACGTCCTGACTTTC.

The J gene is TRBJ2-2, the V gene TRBV6-2 or TRBV6-3; TRBD2 might be the D (6 bases). The CDR3 contains 13 residues. Trimming pared 6 bases from V and 7 bases from J, leaving 12 bases between. Germline CDR1 is MNHEY and CDR2 is SVGEGT. The CDR3 sequence: CASRKLGGGELFF. Written as DNA, the CDR3 is TGTGCCAGCAGGAAATTGGGGGGCGGGGAGCTGTTTTTT.

This clonotype was picked up many times. This chain links TRBV29-1 with TRBJ2-2; D may be TRBD1 or TRBD2 (6 bases each). This CDR3 region has 14 residues. Germline CDR1 is SQVTM and CDR2 is ANQGSEA. V lost 3 bases and J 5 bases, leaving 13 bases between the germline ends. CDR3 sequence: CSVEPQGGTGELFF. In DNA, the CDR3 is TGCAGCGTTGAGCCACAGGGAGGTACCGGGGAGCTGTTTTTT.

This clonotype was counted at least ten times. The chain has TRBV20-1 and TRBJ1-2; the match to TRBD1 covers 7 bases. Germline CDR1 is DFQATT and CDR2 is SNEGSKA (reference sequence). CDR3 size: 14 residues. V lost 1 base, J lost 8 bases, and 10 bases stayed unmatched. The CDR3 sequence: CSARADRELRGYTF. The CDR3 DNA is TGCAGTGCTAGAGCAGACAGGGAGTTGAGAGGCTACACCTTC.

This clonotype was observed many times. The genes are TRBV3-1 and TRBJ2-1; D unclear. This CDR3 spans 17 amino acids. CDR1 is LGHDT and CDR2 is YNNKEL in the germline V gene (reference sequence). Between the trimmed V and J ends, which lost 1 base and 8 bases, there was a span of 21 bases. For the CDR3, the DNA is TGTGCCAGCAGCCAAGTGTCCTCCGGTCCCGAGTCCGATGAGCAGTTCTTC. Protein product: CASSQVSSGPESDEQFF.

Comments on this clonotype: A much larger clonotype is one base distant, so this may be a read error. V is TRBV4-1 and J is TRBJ2-7; 8 positions agree with TRBD1. V lost 3 bases to trimming and J lost 0 bases; unmatched junction nucleotides: 7. Germline V CDR1 and CDR2: MGHRA, YSYEKL. This CDR3 is 16 amino acids long. Here the CDR3 DNA reads TGCGCCAGCAGCCAGACCGGGACAGGAGACTCCTACGAGCAGTACGTC. Translating it yields CASSQTGTGDSYEQYV.

This clonotype was seen a handful of times. The chain couples TRBV9 to TRBJ2-7; the match to TRBD2 covers 7 bases. J lost 2 bases, V lost 0 bases, and 2 bases had no gene match. Germline CDR1 reads SGDLS; CDR2 reads YYNGEE. The CDR3 is 14 residues long. The CDR3 nucleotides are TGTGCCAGCAGCGTAGGGAGCGGGACCTACGAGCAGTACTTC. Translated, it gives CASSVGSGTYEQYF.

The genes are TRBV29-1 and TRBJ1-1; 7 positions match TRBD1. V was clipped by 5 bases and J by 1 base; unmatched bases: 10. The CDR3 covers 15 residues. Germline V lookup: CDR1 SQVTM, CDR2 ANQGSEA. DNA of the CDR3: TGCAGCGTTAGATATAAGGGGGCCGGGAACACTGAAGCTTTCTTT. Protein product: CSVRYKGAGNTEAFF.

This clonotype was detected many times. V is TRBV3-1 and J is TRBJ2-7, with D possibly matching TRBD2 (6 bases). The CDR3 extends over 12 amino acids. Per germline, CDR1 LGHDT and CDR2 YNNKEL (reference sequence). V was cut by 9 bases and J by 6 bases, with 15 bases left in between. The CDR3 reads CASQSRGTEQYF. CDR3 bases: TGTGCCAGTCAAAGCCGGGGGACCGAGCAGTACTTC.

CDR3 nucleotide sequence: TGTGCCAGCAGCCCTCCTCTCGCGGGCGTTCCTCGTAGCACAGATACGCAGTATTTT. The encoded protein is CASSPPLAGVPRSTDTQYF. V gene TRBV4-2 combines with J gene TRBJ2-3, with a tentative D call TRBD2 (5 bases). The CDR3 contains 19 residues. V was cut by 4 bases and J by 0 bases, with 23 bases left in between. Germline values: CDR1 LGHNA, CDR2 YNFKEQ.

The V gene is TRBV7-8, the J gene TRBJ1-5, with TRBD1 as a possible D gene (6 bases). The CDR3 runs to 16 residues. Looked up from germline, CDR1 is SGHVS and CDR2 is FQNEAQ. V lost 5 bases to trimming and J lost 4 bases, with 18 bases between them. The CDR3 coding sequence is TGTGCCAGCAGCCCACTCCGGGGGGCCGGGAATCAGCCCCAGCATTTT. It is translated as CASSPLRGAGNQPQHF.

This clonotype has a count of ten or more. The chain has TRBV20-1 and TRBJ1-1; D gene uncertain. The CDR3 totals 17 residues. Germline-derived CDR1 and CDR2 are DFQATT and SNEGSKA (reference sequence). Trimming stripped 3 bases from V and 4 bases from J, with 24 bases between. The CDR3 loop is CSASGPSEKSASTEAFF. The CDR3 DNA sequence: TGCAGTGCTAGTGGTCCCTCAGAGAAATCAGCGAGCACTGAAGCTTTCTTT.

This clonotype was recorded at least ten times. The chain uses TRBV20-1 and TRBJ1-4; D gene ambiguous. Germline CDR1 DFQATT, CDR2 SNEGSKA (reference sequence). V was shortened by 3 bases and J by 7 bases, with 12 bases between the two germline ends. This CDR3 has 13 amino acids. The CDR3 DNA sequence: TGCAGTGCTAGTGGGAGGGTGACTGAAAAACTGTTTTTT. This gives the protein CSASGRVTEKLFF.

The table lists this clonotype with many counts. The J gene is TRBJ1-5, the V gene TRBV7-2; D gene ambiguous. Germline CDR1 SGHTA, CDR2 FQGNSA. Trimming removed 5 bases from V and 2 bases from J, with 19 bases in between. CDR3 length equals 17 residues. The CDR3 region has the DNA TGTGCCAGCAGCCCCCTGGATTCTTGGATTGGCAATCAGCCCCAGCATTTT. Its protein product is CASSPLDSWIGNQPQHF.

The chain uses TRBV4-3 and TRBJ2-5, with D perhaps TRBD1 (6 bases). This CDR3 comprises 14 residues. CDR1 and CDR2 (germline): LGHNA, YSLEER. The V end was cut by 0 bases, the J end by 6 bases, with 11 bases between. The CDR3 here is CASSQDRTVKTQYF. The CDR3 region has the DNA TGCGCCAGCAGCCAAGATCGGACAGTGAAGACCCAGTACTTC.

V gene TRBV20-1 combines with J gene TRBJ2-4; TRBD2 agrees at 7 bases. Trimming removed 5 bases from V and 6 bases from J; junction bases left unmatched: 10. From germline, CDR1 is DFQATT and CDR2 SNEGSKA (reference sequence). The CDR3 has 14 amino acids. CDR3 in DNA: TGCAGTGCTGGGAGGTTTAGCGGGTCAAACATTCAGTACTTC. Translated, it gives CSAGRFSGSNIQYF.

This clonotype was picked up many times. V and J are TRBV9 and TRBJ2-5; 12 nucleotides align to TRBD2. The germline V gene encodes CDR1 SGDLS and CDR2 YYNGEE. The V gene end was trimmed by 4 bases and the J gene end by 0 bases; junction bases not matched to a gene: 13. CDR3 size: 19 residues. CDR3 sequence reads: CASSLRTSGKELNQETQYF. The DNA of the CDR3 is TGTGCCAGCAGCCTTCGGACTAGCGGGAAAGAGCTTAACCAAGAGACCCAGTACTTC.

This clonotype has a count of ten or more. The chain links TRBV27 to TRBJ2-6; 7 bases agree with TRBD1. The V gene's germline CDR1 is MNHEY and CDR2 SMNVEV (reference sequence). The CDR3 runs to 17 residues. V lost 5 bases to trimming and J lost 0 bases; unmatched junction nucleotides: 7. For the CDR3, the DNA is TGTGCCAGCAGTCCCGGACAGGCCATCTCTGGGGCCAACGTCCTGACTTTC. It codes for CASSPGQAISGANVLTF. Drawing the rest from reference TRBV27 and TRBJ2-6, the complete variable domain is EAQVTQNPRYLITVTGKKLTVTCSQNMNHEYMSWYRQDPGLGLRQIYYSMNVEVTDKGDVPEGYKVSRKEKRNFPLILESPSPNQTSLYFCASSPGQAISGANVLTFGAGSRLTVL.

This clonotype was seen many times. V is TRBV20-1 and J is TRBJ2-7; 8 bases line up with TRBD1. V lost 0 bases, J lost 5 bases, and 12 bases stayed unmatched. Germline V lookup: CDR1 DFQATT, CDR2 SNEGSKA (reference sequence). The CDR3 consists of 16 residues. As DNA, the CDR3 is TGCAGTGCTAGAGACTCCAGGGGGCAGCGAGAGGACGAGCAGTACTTC. Translating it yields CSARDSRGQREDEQYF.

With regard to this clonotype: A clone one base away is much larger, so this may be a read error. The chain recombines TRBV28 with TRBJ2-5; D might be TRBD2 (6 bases). Germline assignment: CDR1 MDHEN and CDR2 SYDVKM. The ends were cut back, 5 bases at V and 1 base at J, with 8 bases in the middle. The CDR3 spans 13 residues. CDR3 sequence: CASSGGFQETQYF. CDR3 coding DNA: TGTGCCAGCAGTGGGGGGTTCCAAGAGACCCAGTACTTC.

The table lists this clonotype with many counts. The chain uses TRBV6-1 and TRBJ1-2; possible D gene TRBD1, 5 bases. With 5 bases removed from V and 5 bases from J, the gap between germline ends came to 15 bases. CDR3 length: 14 residues. The germline V gene encodes CDR1 MNHNS and CDR2 SASEGT. The CDR3 loop is CASSPPGGTYGYTF. The CDR3 region has the DNA TGTGCCAGCAGTCCCCCCGGGGGTACTTATGGCTACACCTTC.

As to this clonotype: A read error may explain this, as a much larger clone is one base away. This rearrangement joins TRBV27 to TRBJ1-2, with D unresolved. The germline gives CDR1 MNHEY, CDR2 SMNVEV (reference sequence). The CDR3 spans 14 residues. V lost 0 bases to trimming and J lost 3 bases, with 8 bases between them. Here the CDR3 DNA reads TGTGCCAGCAGTTTATCGGCAGCGGACTATGGCTACACCTTC. Encoded protein: CASSLSAADYGYTF.